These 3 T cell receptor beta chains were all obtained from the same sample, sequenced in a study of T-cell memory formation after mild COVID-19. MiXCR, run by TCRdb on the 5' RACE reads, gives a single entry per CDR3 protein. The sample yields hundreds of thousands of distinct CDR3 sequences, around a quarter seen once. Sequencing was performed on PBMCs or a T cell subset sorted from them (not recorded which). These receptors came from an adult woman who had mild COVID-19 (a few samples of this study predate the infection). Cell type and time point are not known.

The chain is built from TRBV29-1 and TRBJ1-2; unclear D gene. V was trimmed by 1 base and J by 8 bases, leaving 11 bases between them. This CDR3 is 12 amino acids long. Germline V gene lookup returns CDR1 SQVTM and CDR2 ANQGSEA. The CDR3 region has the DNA TGCAGCGTTGAAGTGAAAGGACTCGGCTACACCTTC. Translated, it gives CSVEVKGLGYTF.

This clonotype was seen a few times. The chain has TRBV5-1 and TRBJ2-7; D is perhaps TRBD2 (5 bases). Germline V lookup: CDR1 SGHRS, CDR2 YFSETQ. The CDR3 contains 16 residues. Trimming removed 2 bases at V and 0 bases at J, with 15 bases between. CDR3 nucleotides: TGCGCCAGCAGCTTCCGCGGGCAGTCGAGCTCCTACGAGCAGTACTTC. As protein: CASSFRGQSSSYEQYF.

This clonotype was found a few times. The CDR3 is CATSDWSQETQYF. The CDR3 DNA sequence: TGTGCCACCTCGGACTGGTCCCAAGAGACCCAGTACTTC. This rearrangement joins TRBV15 to TRBJ2-5; D may be TRBD2 (5 bases). The CDR3 loop spans 13 amino acids. Germline assignment: CDR1 LNHNV and CDR2 YYDKDF (reference sequence). The V end lost 8 bases, the J end lost 1 base, and 11 bases lay between the germline ends.